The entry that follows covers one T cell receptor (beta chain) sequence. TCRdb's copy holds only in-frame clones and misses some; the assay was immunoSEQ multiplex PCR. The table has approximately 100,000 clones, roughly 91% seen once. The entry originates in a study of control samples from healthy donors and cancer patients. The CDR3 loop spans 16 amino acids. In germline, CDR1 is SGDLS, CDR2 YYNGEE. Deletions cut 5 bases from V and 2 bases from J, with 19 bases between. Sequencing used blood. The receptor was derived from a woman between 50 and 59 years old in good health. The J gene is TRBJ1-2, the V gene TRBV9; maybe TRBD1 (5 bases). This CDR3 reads CASSSRGTGKNYGYTF. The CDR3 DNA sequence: TGTGCCAGCAGTTCTCGAGGGACGGGAAAGAACTATGGCTACACCTTC. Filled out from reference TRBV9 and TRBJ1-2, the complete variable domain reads DSGVTQTPKHLITATGQRVTLRCSPRSGDLSVYWYQQSLDQGLQFLIQYYNGEERAKGNILERFSAQQFPDLHSELNLSSLELGDSALYFCASSSRGTGKNYGYTFGSGTRLTVV.